The present entry profiles one TCR beta chain with its context. Its antigen is as yet unknown. Only in-frame clones appear in the TCRdb table, and some are missing; sequencing was by immunoSEQ multiplex PCR. The data show 78,000 or so clones, 90% to 95% seen once. V lost 3 bases and J 6 bases, leaving 23 bases between the germline ends. The CDR3 is made up of 17 amino acids. CDR1 SGHAT and CDR2 FQNNGV come from the germline V gene. The data stem from a study of brain T cells in children with intractable seizures. Surgery cases with the highest brain T cell transcript signatures were chosen for sequencing. Findings of the study overall: Absence of clones before surgery may stem from lower sequencing depth.

This receptor was identified in a girl aged 2 to 9 with Rasmussen encephalitis and intractable seizures. The sequencing here drew on peripheral blood, taken at surgery. The rearrangement links TRBV11-2 to TRBJ1-1; a weak D match, TRBD1 (5 bases). CDR3 DNA: TGTGCCAGCAGCTTTGGCTTCAGGGTCCCCTGGTCGGCTGAAGCTTTCTTT. It codes for CASSFGFRVPWSAEAFF.